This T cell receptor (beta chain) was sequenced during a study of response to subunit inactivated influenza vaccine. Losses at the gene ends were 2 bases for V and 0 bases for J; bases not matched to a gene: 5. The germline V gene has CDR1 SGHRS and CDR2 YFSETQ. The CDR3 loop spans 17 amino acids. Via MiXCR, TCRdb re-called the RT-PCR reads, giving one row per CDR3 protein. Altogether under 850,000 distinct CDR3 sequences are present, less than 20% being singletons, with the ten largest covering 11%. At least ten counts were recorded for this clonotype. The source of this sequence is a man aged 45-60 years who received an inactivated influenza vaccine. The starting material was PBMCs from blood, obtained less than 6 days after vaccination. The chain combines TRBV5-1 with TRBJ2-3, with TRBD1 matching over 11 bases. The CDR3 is CASSFGTGGPSTDTQYF. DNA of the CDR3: TGCGCCAGCAGCTTCGGGACAGGGGGACCTAGCACAGATACGCAGTATTTT. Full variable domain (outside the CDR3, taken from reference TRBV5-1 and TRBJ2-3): KAGVTQTPRYLIKTRGQQVTLSCSPISGHRSVSWYQQTPGQGLQFLFEYFSETQRNKGNFPGRFSGRQFSNSRSEMNVSTLELGDSALYLCASSFGTGGPSTDTQYFGPGTRLTVL.